These 8 T cell receptor beta chains came from one sample sequenced in a study of neoadjuvant anti-PD-1 for oral cavity cancer. This sample's time point: after neoadjuvant nivolumab, at surgical resection. Method: immunoSEQ multiplex PCR; TCRdb's copy keeps in-frame clones and lacks some. The sample includes about 8,000 clones, less than 75% of them seen just once. The sequenced sample was PBMCs, obtained after nivolumab (anti-PD-1) treatment. The receptor source for this set is a person aged 35-79 years with oral cavity squamous cell carcinoma.

The gene calls are TRBV5-5 and TRBJ2-3, with D possibly TRBD1 on 5 matching bases. Per germline, CDR1 SGHKS and CDR2 YYEKEE (reference sequence). V was trimmed by 4 bases and J by 5 bases, leaving 11 bases between them. CDR3 length equals 13 residues. The CDR3 sequence: CASSMDTIDTQYF. The CDR3 bases are TGTGCCAGCAGCATGGACACGATAGATACGCAGTATTTT.

The chain links TRBV15 to TRBJ2-1; D possibly corresponds to TRBD2 (7 bases). The V gene lost 0 bases and the J gene lost 10 bases, with 13 bases spanning the gap. The CDR3 covers 14 residues. Per germline, CDR1 LNHNV and CDR2 YYDKDF (reference sequence). The DNA of the CDR3 is TGTGCCACCAGCAGAGATGGCGGGGGCCGAGAGCAGTTCTTC. Translated, it gives CATSRDGGGREQFF.

The CDR3 DNA reads as TGTGCCACTGCCCCAAAGTCCAATCAGCCCCAGCATTTT. It yields the protein CATAPKSNQPQHF. The chain has TRBV10-3 and TRBJ1-5; D not certain. Per germline, CDR1 ENHRY and CDR2 SYGVKD. Trimming took 10 bases from V and 3 from J, leaving 13 bases between them. The CDR3 extends over 13 amino acids.

This clone was picked up a small number of times. The chain recombines TRBV27 with TRBJ2-3; D perhaps matches TRBD1 (6 bases). The germline V gene has CDR1 MNHEY and CDR2 SMNVEV (reference sequence). This CDR3 has 14 residues. V lost 2 bases and J lost 5, with 11 bases in between. The CDR3 DNA is TGTGCCAGCAGTTTAAAGGGCAGGGGAGATACGCAGTATTTT. It yields the protein CASSLKGRGDTQYF.

The V call is TRBV10-3, the J call TRBJ1-4; no firm D call. The V end was cut by 0 bases, the J end by 7 bases, with 6 bases between. Germline V CDR1 and CDR2: ENHRY, SYGVKD. The CDR3 is 13 amino acids. The CDR3 nucleotides are TGTGCCATCAGTGAGTCTCTGAGTGAAAAACTGTTTTTT. It is translated as CAISESLSEKLFF.

This clone has a handful of counts. The genes are TRBV6-5 and TRBJ2-7; the D gene could be TRBD1 or TRBD2 (6 bases each). This CDR3 is built from 15 residues. Germline assignment: CDR1 MNHEY and CDR2 SVGAGI. The V end lost 5 bases, the J end lost 0 bases, and 14 bases lay between the germline ends. CDR3 amino acids: CASSRGTPSSYEQYF. Written as DNA, the CDR3 is TGTGCCAGCAGTCGCGGGACACCTTCCTCCTACGAGCAGTACTTC.

The V and J genes are TRBV10-3 and TRBJ2-1; perhaps D is TRBD1 or TRBD2 (6 bases each). The V end was cut by 2 bases, the J end by 10 bases, with 18 bases between. Germline V gives CDR1 ENHRY, CDR2 SYGVKD. CDR3 size: 15 residues. Here the CDR3 reads CAISENAQGGHEQFF. Here the CDR3 DNA reads TGTGCCATCAGTGAGAACGCCCAAGGGGGGCACGAGCAGTTCTTC.

The chain has TRBV19 and TRBJ1-2; TRBD1 matches 7 bases. Germline assignment: CDR1 LNHDA and CDR2 SQIVND (reference sequence). The V segment lost 3 bases and the J segment 6 bases; nucleotides outside the gene matches: 13. There are 16 residues in the CDR3. The CDR3 region is CASSMRTGRWENGYTF. The CDR3 DNA is TGTGCCAGTAGTATGCGGACAGGTAGATGGGAGAATGGCTACACCTTC. The variable domain in full, completed from reference TRBV19 and TRBJ1-2, reads DGGITQSPKYLFRKEGQNVTLSCEQNLNHDAMYWYRQDPGQGLRLIYYSQIVNDFQKGDIAEGYSVSREKKESFPLTVTSAQKNPTAFYLCASSMRTGRWENGYTFGSGTRLTVV.